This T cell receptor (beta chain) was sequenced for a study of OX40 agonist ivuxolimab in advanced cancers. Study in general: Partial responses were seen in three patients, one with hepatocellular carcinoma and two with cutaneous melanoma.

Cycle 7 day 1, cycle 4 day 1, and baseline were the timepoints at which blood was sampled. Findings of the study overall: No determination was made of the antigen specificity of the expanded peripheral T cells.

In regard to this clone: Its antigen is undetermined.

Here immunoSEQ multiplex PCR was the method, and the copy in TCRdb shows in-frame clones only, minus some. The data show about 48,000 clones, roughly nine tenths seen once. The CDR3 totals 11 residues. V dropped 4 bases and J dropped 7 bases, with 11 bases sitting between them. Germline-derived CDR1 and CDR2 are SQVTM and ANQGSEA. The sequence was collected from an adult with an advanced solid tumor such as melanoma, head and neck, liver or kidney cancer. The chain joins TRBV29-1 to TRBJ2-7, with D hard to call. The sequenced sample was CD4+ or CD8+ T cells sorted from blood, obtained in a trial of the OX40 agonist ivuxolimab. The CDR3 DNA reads TGCAGCGTTGTAAGTAGCTTGGAGCAGTACTTC. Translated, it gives CSVVSSLEQYF.